This T cell receptor beta chain was sequenced during a study of T-cell memory formation after mild COVID-19. Overall study results and limits: Contracting clones from day 15 to 85 had balanced CD4/CD8; later expanders favoured CD4+. Some clones that responded turned up in pre-infection memory, which suggests that cross-reactive memory joined in.

Trimming pared 5 bases from V and 4 bases from J, leaving 14 bases between. The germline CDR1 and CDR2 sequences are MNHEY and SMNVEV (reference sequence). The CDR3 has 14 amino acids. A word on this clonotype: The antigen is not known.

5'RACE primed from the constant segment yielded TCR alpha and TCR beta cDNA libraries bearing sample barcodes and UMIs. Using its own MiXCR run on the 5' RACE reads, TCRdb lists one record per CDR3 protein. The data hold about 420,000 distinct CDR3 sequences, with more than 20% observed a single time. Sequencing used PBMCs or a T cell subset sorted from them (not recorded which). The genes are TRBV27 and TRBJ1-2; TRBD1 is a possible D gene (5 bases). The TCR sequence derives from an adult woman who had mild COVID-19 (a few samples of this study predate the infection). Cell type and time point are not known. CDR3 loop: CASSPFRAGYGYTF. The CDR3 region has the DNA TGTGCCAGCAGTCCTTTCAGGGCAGGCTATGGCTACACCTTC.